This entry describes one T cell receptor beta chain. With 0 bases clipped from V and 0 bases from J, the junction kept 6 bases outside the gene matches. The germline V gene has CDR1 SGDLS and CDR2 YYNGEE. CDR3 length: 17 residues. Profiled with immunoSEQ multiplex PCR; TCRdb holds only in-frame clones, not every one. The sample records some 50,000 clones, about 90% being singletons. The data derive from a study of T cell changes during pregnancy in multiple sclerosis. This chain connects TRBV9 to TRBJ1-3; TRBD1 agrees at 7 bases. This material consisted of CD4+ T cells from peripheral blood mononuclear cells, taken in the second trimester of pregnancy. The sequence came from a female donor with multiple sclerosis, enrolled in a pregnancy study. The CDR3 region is CASSVEGDSHSGNTIYF. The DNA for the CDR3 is TGTGCCAGCAGCGTAGAAGGGGACAGCCACTCTGGAAACACCATATATTTT.